This T cell receptor (beta chain) was sequenced during a study of beta chain features in type 1 diabetes. Trimming left V 2 bases short and J 3 bases short, with 12 bases between. CDR1 is SGHRS, CDR2 YFSETQ, per germline. CDR3 size: 14 residues. Since all of the isolated RNA was reverse transcribed, expressed TCRB transcripts were what got sequenced. The table came from immunoSEQ multiplex PCR; TCRdb's copy has only in-frame clones and leaves some out. The table lists around 21,000 clones, around 50% of them singletons, with about 0.43% in the top ten. The TCR comes from a man younger than 35 in good health. The material sequenced was stem cell memory CD4+ T cells from blood. The chain employs TRBV5-1 and TRBJ2-7; possible D gene TRBD1, 6 bases. CDR3 region: CASSFTQGRYEQYF. CDR3 DNA sequence: TGCGCCAGCAGCTTCACACAGGGTCGCTACGAGCAGTACTTC.